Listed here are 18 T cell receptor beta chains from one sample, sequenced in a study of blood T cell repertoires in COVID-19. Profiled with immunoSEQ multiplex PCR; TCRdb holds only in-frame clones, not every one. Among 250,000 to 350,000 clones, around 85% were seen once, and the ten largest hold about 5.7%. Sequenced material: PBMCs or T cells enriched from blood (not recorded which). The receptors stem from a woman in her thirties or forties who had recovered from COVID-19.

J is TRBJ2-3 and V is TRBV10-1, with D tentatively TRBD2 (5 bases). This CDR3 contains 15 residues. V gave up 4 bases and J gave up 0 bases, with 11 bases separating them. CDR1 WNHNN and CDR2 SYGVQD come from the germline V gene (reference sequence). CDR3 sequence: CASSVGDGSTDTQYF. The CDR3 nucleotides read TGCGCCAGCAGTGTGGGAGATGGAAGCACAGATACGCAGTATTTT.

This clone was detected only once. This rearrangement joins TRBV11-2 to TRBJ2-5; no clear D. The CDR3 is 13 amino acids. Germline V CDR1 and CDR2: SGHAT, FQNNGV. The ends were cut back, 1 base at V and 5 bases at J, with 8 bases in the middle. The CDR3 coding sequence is TGTGCCAGCAGCTTAGTGCGGTGGGAGACCCAGTACTTC. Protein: CASSLVRWETQYF.

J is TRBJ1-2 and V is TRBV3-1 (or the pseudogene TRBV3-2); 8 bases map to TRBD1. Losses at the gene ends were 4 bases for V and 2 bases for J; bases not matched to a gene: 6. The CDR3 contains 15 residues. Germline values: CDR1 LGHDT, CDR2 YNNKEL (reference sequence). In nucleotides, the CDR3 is TGTGCCAGCAGCCGACGGACAGGGCCAAACTATGGCTACACCTTC. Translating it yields CASSRRTGPNYGYTF.

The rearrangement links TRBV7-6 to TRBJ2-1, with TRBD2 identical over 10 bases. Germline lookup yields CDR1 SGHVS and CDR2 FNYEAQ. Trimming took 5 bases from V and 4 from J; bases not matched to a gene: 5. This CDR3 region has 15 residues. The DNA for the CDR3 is TGTGCCAGCAGCCACGGGACTAGCGAGTACAATGAGCAGTTCTTC. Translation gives CASSHGTSEYNEQFF.

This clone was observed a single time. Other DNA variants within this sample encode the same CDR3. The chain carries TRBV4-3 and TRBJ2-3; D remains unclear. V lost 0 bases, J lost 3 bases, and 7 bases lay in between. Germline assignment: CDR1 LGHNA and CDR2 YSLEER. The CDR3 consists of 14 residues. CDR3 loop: CASSQEGPTDTQYF. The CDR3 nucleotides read TGCGCCAGCAGCCAAGAGGGCCCGACAGATACGCAGTATTTT.

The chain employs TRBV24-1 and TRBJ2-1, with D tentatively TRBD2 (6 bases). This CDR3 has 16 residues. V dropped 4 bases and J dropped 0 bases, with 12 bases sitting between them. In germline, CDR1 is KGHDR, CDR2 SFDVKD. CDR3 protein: CATSDGTPSSYNEQFF. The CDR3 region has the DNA TGTGCCACCAGTGACGGGACTCCTAGCTCCTACAATGAGCAGTTCTTC.

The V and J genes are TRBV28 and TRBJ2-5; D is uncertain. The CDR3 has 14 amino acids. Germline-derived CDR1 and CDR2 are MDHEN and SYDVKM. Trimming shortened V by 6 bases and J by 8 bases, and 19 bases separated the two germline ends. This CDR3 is CASSRPGSFKTQYF. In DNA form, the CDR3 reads TGTGCCAGCAGCCGCCCAGGCTCCTTTAAAACCCAGTACTTC.

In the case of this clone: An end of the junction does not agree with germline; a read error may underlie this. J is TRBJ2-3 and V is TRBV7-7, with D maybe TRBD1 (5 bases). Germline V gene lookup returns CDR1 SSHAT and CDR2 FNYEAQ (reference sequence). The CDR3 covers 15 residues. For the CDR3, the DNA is TGTGCTAGCAGCTTAGGGGTCGGAGACACAGATACGCAGTATTTT. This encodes CASSLGVGDTDTQYF.

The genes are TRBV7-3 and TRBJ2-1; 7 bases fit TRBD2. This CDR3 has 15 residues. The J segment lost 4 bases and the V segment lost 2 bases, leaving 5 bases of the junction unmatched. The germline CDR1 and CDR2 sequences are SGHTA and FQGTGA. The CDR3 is CASSLGGRGYNEQFF. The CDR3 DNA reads TGTGCCAGCAGCTTAGGCGGGAGAGGGTACAATGAGCAGTTCTTC.

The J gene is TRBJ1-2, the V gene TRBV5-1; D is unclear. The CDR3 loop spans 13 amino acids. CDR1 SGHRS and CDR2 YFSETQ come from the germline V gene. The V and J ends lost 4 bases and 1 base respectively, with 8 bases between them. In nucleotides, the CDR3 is TGCGCCAGCAGCCCTACAGTTAACTATGGCTACACCTTC. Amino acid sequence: CASSPTVNYGYTF.

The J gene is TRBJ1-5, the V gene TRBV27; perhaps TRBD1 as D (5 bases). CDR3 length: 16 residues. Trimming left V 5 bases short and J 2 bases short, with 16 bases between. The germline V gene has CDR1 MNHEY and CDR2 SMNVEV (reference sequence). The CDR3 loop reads CASSPFRVRGNQPQHF. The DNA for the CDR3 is TGTGCCAGCAGTCCATTCCGGGTCAGGGGCAATCAGCCCCAGCATTTT.

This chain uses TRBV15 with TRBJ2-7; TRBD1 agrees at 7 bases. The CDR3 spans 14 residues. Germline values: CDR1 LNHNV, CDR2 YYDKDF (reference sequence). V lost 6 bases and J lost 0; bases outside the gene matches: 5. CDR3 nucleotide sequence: TGTGCCACCAGGAATACAGGGGACTCCTACGAGCAGTACTTC. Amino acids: CATRNTGDSYEQYF.

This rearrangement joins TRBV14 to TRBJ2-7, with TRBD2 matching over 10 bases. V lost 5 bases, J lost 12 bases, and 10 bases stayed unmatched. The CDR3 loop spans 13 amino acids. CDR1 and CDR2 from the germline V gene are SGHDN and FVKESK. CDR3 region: CASSDSGRFHRYF. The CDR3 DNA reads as TGTGCCAGCAGCGATAGCGGGAGGTTCCATCGGTACTTC.

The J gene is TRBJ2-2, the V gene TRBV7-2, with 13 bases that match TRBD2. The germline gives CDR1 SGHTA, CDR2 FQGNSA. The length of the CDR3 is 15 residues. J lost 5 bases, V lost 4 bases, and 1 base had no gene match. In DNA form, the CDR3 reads TGTGCCAGCAGCTGGGGACTAGCGGGGACCGGGGAGCTGTTTTTT. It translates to CASSWGLAGTGELFF.

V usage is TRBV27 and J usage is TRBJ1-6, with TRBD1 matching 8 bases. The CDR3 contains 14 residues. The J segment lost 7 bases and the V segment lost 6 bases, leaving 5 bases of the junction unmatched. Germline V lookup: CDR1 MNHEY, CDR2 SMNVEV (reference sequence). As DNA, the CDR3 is TGTGCCAGCAGCTCGGACAGGGTCAATTCACCCCTCCACTTT. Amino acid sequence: CASSSDRVNSPLHF.

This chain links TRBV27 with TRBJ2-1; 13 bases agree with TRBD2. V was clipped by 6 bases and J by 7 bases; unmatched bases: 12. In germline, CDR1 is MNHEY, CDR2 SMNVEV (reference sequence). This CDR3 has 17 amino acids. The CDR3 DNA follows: TGTGCCAGCAGGCGCCGCCTCGGGACTAGCGGGAATAATGAGCAGTTCTTC. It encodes CASRRRLGTSGNNEQFF.

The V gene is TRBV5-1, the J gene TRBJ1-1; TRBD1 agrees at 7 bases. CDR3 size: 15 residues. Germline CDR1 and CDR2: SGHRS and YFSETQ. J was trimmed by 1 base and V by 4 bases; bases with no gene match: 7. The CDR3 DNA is TGCGCCAGCAGCCACACCGGGACAGCGAACACTGAAGCTTTCTTT. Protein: CASSHTGTANTEAFF. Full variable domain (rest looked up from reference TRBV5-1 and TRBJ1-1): KAGVTQTPRYLIKTRGQQVTLSCSPISGHRSVSWYQQTPGQGLQFLFEYFSETQRNKGNFPGRFSGRQFSNSRSEMNVSTLELGDSALYLCASSHTGTANTEAFFGQGTRLTVV.

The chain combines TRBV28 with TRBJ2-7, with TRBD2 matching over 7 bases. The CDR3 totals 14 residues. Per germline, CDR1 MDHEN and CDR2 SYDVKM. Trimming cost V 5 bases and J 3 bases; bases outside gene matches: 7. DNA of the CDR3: TGTGCCAGCAGTCCCTTAGGACTAGACTACGAGCAGTACTTC. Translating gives CASSPLGLDYEQYF.